The 32 T cell receptor beta chains below were found in one sample sequenced in a study of cytomegalovirus exposure and HLA in healthy donors. PCR used 60 Vbeta primers and 13 Jbeta primers. Profiling relied on immunoSEQ multiplex PCR, and the TCRdb table lists in-frame clones only, not all of them. The sample includes approximately 170,000 clones, approximately 65% seen only once; the top ten take around 3.2%. Specimen: PBMCs. These receptors were collected from a man aged 35 to 55 in good health and CMV-seronegative.

V usage is TRBV9 and J usage is TRBJ2-3; 7 bases match TRBD2. There are 15 residues in the CDR3. J lost 2 bases, V lost 2 bases, and 5 bases had no gene match. Germline loops: CDR1 SGDLS, CDR2 YYNGEE. CDR3 in DNA: TGTGCCAGCAGCGTGCTAGCGGCTAACACAGATACGCAGTATTTT. This sequence encodes CASSVLAANTDTQYF.

The V gene is TRBV5-1, the J gene TRBJ1-3, with D unclear. The CDR3 runs to 15 residues. With 0 bases removed from V and 7 bases from J, the gap between germline ends came to 14 bases. From germline, CDR1 is SGHRS and CDR2 YFSETQ. CDR3 in DNA: TGCGCCAGCAGCTTGGCTGAGGGTTCGCCCAACACCATATATTTT. Its protein product is CASSLAEGSPNTIYF.

This clone was seen more than once but under ten times. The V call is TRBV18, the J call TRBJ2-7; possible D gene TRBD2, 5 bases. The V end was cut by 2 bases, the J end by 2 bases, with 10 bases between. CDR1 is KGHSH, CDR2 LQKENI, per germline. CDR3 length: 14 amino acids. This CDR3 reads CASSPMDGAYEQYF. The CDR3 region has the DNA TGTGCCAGCTCACCAATGGACGGGGCCTACGAGCAGTACTTC.

The V call is TRBV2, the J call TRBJ2-1; maybe TRBD2 (6 bases). The V gene lost 5 bases and the J gene lost 5 bases, with 16 bases spanning the gap. This CDR3 comprises 15 residues. Germline V gives CDR1 SNHLY, CDR2 FYNNEI. The CDR3 is CASSTDSTGDNEQFF. The CDR3 nucleotides read TGTGCCAGCAGTACGGACTCGACGGGGGACAATGAGCAGTTCTTC.

This clone showed up just a few times. This sequence joins TRBV4-1 and TRBJ1-4; D not resolved. There are 15 residues in the CDR3. Germline V gene sequence: CDR1 MGHRA, CDR2 YSYEKL. Trimming removed 1 base at V and 4 bases at J, with 10 bases between. Written as DNA, the CDR3 is TGCGCCAGCAGCCAAGTACATCAGTATAATGAAAAACTGTTTTTT. It specifies CASSQVHQYNEKLFF.

The sample holds a few counts of this clone. This rearrangement joins TRBV7-6 to TRBJ2-3; 7 bases match TRBD1. The ends lost 6 bases at V and 4 bases at J; junction bases unmatched: 13. Looked up from germline, CDR1 is SGHVS and CDR2 is FNYEAQ. The CDR3 spans 16 residues. CDR3 protein: CASRRRPGQTPDTQYF. CDR3 sequence (DNA): TGTGCCAGCAGGCGCCGGCCGGGACAGACCCCAGATACGCAGTATTTT.

The rearrangement joins TRBV19 to TRBJ1-2, with D maybe TRBD1 (6 bases). The V gene lost 5 bases and the J gene lost 0 bases, with 10 bases spanning the gap. Germline V gives CDR1 LNHDA, CDR2 SQIVND (reference sequence). The CDR3 is 14 residues long. CDR3 in amino acids: CASSWAGANYGYTF. DNA of the CDR3: TGTGCCAGTAGTTGGGCAGGGGCTAACTATGGCTACACCTTC.

A single count supports this clone. The chain carries TRBV30 and TRBJ1-3, with 7 positions matching TRBD1. The CDR3 extends over 15 amino acids. J was trimmed by 0 bases and V by 4 bases; bases with no gene match: 6. Germline V gene data show CDR1 as GTSNPN and CDR2 as SVGIG (reference sequence). DNA of the CDR3: TGTGCCTGGAACAGGGGACAAATCTCTGGAAACACCATATATTTT. Encoded protein: CAWNRGQISGNTIYF.

V usage is TRBV5-1 and J usage is TRBJ2-5; D unclear. The CDR3 extends over 13 amino acids. CDR1 is SGHRS, CDR2 YFSETQ, per germline. Trimming left V 6 bases short and J 1 base short, with 10 bases between. CDR3 sequence: CASTPGLQETQYF. CDR3 DNA: TGCGCCAGCACCCCTGGGCTCCAAGAGACCCAGTACTTC.

This chain connects TRBV6-4 to TRBJ2-5, with 11 bases fitting TRBD2. The CDR3 is 18 amino acids. Germline loops: CDR1 MRHNA, CDR2 SNTAGT. Trimming at V came to 4 bases and at J to 5 bases, leaving 15 bases not matched to a gene. CDR3 bases: TGTGCCAGCAGTGCCGTCACTAGCGGGAGCTTCCATTGGGAGACCCAGTACTTC. The encoded protein is CASSAVTSGSFHWETQYF.

The genes are TRBV6-1 and TRBJ1-5; TRBD1 agrees at 7 bases. The germline V gene encodes CDR1 MNHNS and CDR2 SASEGT. V lost 0 bases, J lost 6 bases, and 2 bases stayed unmatched. The CDR3 covers 14 residues. The CDR3 protein is CASSEADRVQPQHF. CDR3 DNA: TGTGCCAGCAGTGAAGCCGACAGGGTTCAGCCCCAGCATTTT.

This clone has a handful of counts. The chain joins TRBV29-1 to TRBJ1-2; possible D gene TRBD1, 5 bases. Looked up from germline, CDR1 is SQVTM and CDR2 is ANQGSEA. The V end lost 7 bases, the J end lost 2 bases, and 14 bases lay between the germline ends. CDR3 length: 13 residues. CDR3 sequence reads: CSARVVVNYGYTF. The DNA of the CDR3 is TGCAGCGCCAGGGTTGTAGTAAACTATGGCTACACCTTC.

V usage is TRBV7-2 and J usage is TRBJ2-1; D remains unclear. Trimming removed 5 bases at V and 9 bases at J, with 8 bases between. The CDR3 consists of 11 residues. Per the germline V gene, CDR1 is SGHTA and CDR2 is FQGNSA. The CDR3 is CASSPYGEQFF. CDR3 coding DNA: TGTGCCAGCAGCCCGTACGGTGAGCAGTTCTTC.

This chain links TRBV29-1 with TRBJ1-1; 7 positions agree with TRBD1. With V trimmed by 0 bases and J by 1 base, 8 bases remained unmatched. Germline CDR1 SQVTM, CDR2 ANQGSEA. The CDR3 consists of 16 residues. CDR3 sequence (DNA): TGCAGCGTTGAAGATAGGTTCAAGGGGGCGAACACTGAAGCTTTCTTT. It specifies CSVEDRFKGANTEAFF.

The chain joins TRBV5-6 to TRBJ1-1, with TRBD1 matching over 10 bases. Per germline, CDR1 SGHDT and CDR2 YYEEEE. J was trimmed by 4 bases and V by 5 bases; bases with no gene match: 11. CDR3 length equals 16 residues. DNA for the CDR3: TGTGCCAGCAGGTCCGGGACAGGGGTTAGTAGCACTGAAGCTTTCTTT. Translation gives CASRSGTGVSSTEAFF. The full variable domain, in which reference TRBV5-6 and TRBJ1-1 provide the parts outside the CDR3, is DAGVTQSPTHLIKTRGQQVTLRCSPKSGHDTVSWYQQALGQGPQFIFQYYEEEERQRGNFPDRFSGHQFPNYSSELNVNALLLGDSALYLCASRSGTGVSSTEAFFGQGTRLTVV.

J is TRBJ2-1 and V is TRBV30; D may be TRBD2 (5 bases). V was trimmed by 4 bases and J by 7 bases, leaving 14 bases between them. Germline values: CDR1 GTSNPN, CDR2 SVGIG (reference sequence). The CDR3 runs 13 residues. CDR3: CAWTPTGGNEQFF. The CDR3 nucleotides are TGTGCCTGGACCCCTACTGGAGGAAATGAGCAGTTCTTC.

This chain links TRBV27 with TRBJ1-4; the match to TRBD1 covers 9 bases. The germline V gene encodes CDR1 MNHEY and CDR2 SMNVEV (reference sequence). The J segment lost 3 bases and the V segment lost 4 bases, leaving 15 bases of the junction unmatched. This CDR3 is built from 19 residues. DNA for the CDR3: TGTGCCAGCAGTTATCGGCACCCGGGACAGGGTTTTGCTAATGAAAAACTGTTTTTT. It codes for CASSYRHPGQGFANEKLFF.

Comments on this clone: Other DNA sequences from this sample encode an identical CDR3 as well. The V call is TRBV30, the J call TRBJ1-5; possible D gene TRBD1, 6 bases. This CDR3 has 14 amino acids. The germline V and J ends were trimmed by 4 bases and 2 bases, with 12 bases remaining between them. Germline values: CDR1 GTSNPN, CDR2 SVGIG (reference sequence). This chain's CDR3 is CAWTSGVGNQPQHF. The CDR3 DNA follows: TGTGCCTGGACGTCAGGGGTTGGCAATCAGCCCCAGCATTTT.

Points on this clone: Other DNA variants within this sample encode the same CDR3. The chain joins TRBV7-2 to TRBJ1-1; D unresolved. This CDR3 contains 12 residues. Germline loops: CDR1 SGHTA, CDR2 FQGNSA. Trimming removed 1 base from V and 6 bases from J, with 6 bases in between. This CDR3 reads CASSLVSAEAFF. DNA of the CDR3: TGTGCCAGCAGCTTAGTTTCGGCTGAAGCTTTCTTT.

The chain is built from TRBV5-1 and TRBJ2-7; 8 bases are a match to TRBD2. Germline assignment: CDR1 SGHRS and CDR2 YFSETQ. CDR3 length: 18 amino acids. V gave up 1 base and J gave up 6 bases; unmatched junction bases: 18. The CDR3 coding sequence is TGCGCCAGCAGCTTGACGGGGTTAGCGGGATCGTGGGGGGGCGAGCAGTACTTC. Amino acid sequence: CASSLTGLAGSWGGEQYF.

This chain joins TRBV27 and TRBJ1-1; D gene unclear. The CDR3 spans 14 residues. The ends were cut back, 8 bases at V and 4 bases at J, with 17 bases in the middle. Germline V CDR1 and CDR2: MNHEY, SMNVEV (reference sequence). In DNA form, the CDR3 reads TGTGCCAGCTTCGGGTCGCTCGTGGTCACTGAAGCTTTCTTT. Its protein is CASFGSLVVTEAFF.

The gene calls are TRBV6-6 and TRBJ1-2; D not certain. Germline CDR1 reads MNHNY; CDR2 reads SVGAGI (reference sequence). This CDR3 region has 11 residues. Deletions cut 4 bases from V and 3 bases from J, with 3 bases between. This CDR3 is CASSSDYGYTF. The CDR3 DNA sequence: TGTGCCAGCAGTTCGGACTATGGCTACACCTTC.

Only a few counts were recorded for this clone. The chain carries TRBV29-1 and TRBJ2-1; weak D call: TRBD1 (6 bases). Germline assignment: CDR1 SQVTM and CDR2 ANQGSEA. The ends were cut back, 7 bases at V and 9 bases at J, with 19 bases in the middle. The CDR3 extends over 13 amino acids. The CDR3 region is CSGLGPGATEQFF. CDR3 bases: TGCAGCGGCCTCGGGCCAGGGGCGACTGAGCAGTTCTTC.

This sequence joins TRBV6-5 and TRBJ2-4, with 8 bases lining up with TRBD1. The CDR3 runs 15 residues. Per the germline V gene, CDR1 is MNHEY and CDR2 is SVGAGI. V was pared by 5 bases and J by 3 bases, with 6 bases of the junction left unmatched. The CDR3 DNA sequence: TGTGCCAGCAGTCCCCGAGGACAGGGCAAAAACATTCAGTACTTC. This translates into CASSPRGQGKNIQYF.

In DNA form, the CDR3 reads TGTGCCAGCAGTTTTCCGGGACTAGCGGGCCAAGAGACCCAGTACTTC. It encodes CASSFPGLAGQETQYF. The chain has TRBV6-6 and TRBJ2-5, with TRBD2 identical over 12 bases. The CDR3 length is 16 residues. The J segment lost 1 base and the V segment lost 4 bases, leaving 4 bases of the junction unmatched. The germline V gene encodes CDR1 MNHNY and CDR2 SVGAGI (reference sequence).

The rearrangement joins TRBV5-4 to TRBJ2-3; 11 nucleotides align to TRBD2. Trimming took 4 bases from V and 3 from J; bases not matched to a gene: 7. The CDR3 extends over 16 amino acids. The germline gives CDR1 SGHNT, CDR2 YYREEE (reference sequence). In DNA, the CDR3 is TGTGCCAGCAGCCGATTAGCGGGAGGGCCAACAGATACGCAGTATTTT. This codes for CASSRLAGGPTDTQYF.

The V gene is TRBV2, the J gene TRBJ2-7; 7 bases match TRBD2. V lost 4 bases to trimming and J lost 0 bases; unmatched junction nucleotides: 0. The CDR3 has 13 amino acids. CDR1 is SNHLY and CDR2 is FYNNEI in the germline V gene. CDR3 bases: TGTGCCAGCAGTGCTAGCGGCTCCTACGAGCAGTACTTC. Its protein is CASSASGSYEQYF.

This clone was seen more than once but under ten times. This chain connects TRBV7-9 to TRBJ2-1, with D possibly matching TRBD2 (5 bases). Trimming removed 3 bases at V and 2 bases at J, with 8 bases between. Looked up from germline, CDR1 is SEHNR and CDR2 is FQNEAQ (reference sequence). The CDR3 length is 14 residues. DNA of the CDR3: TGTGCCAGCAGCTTTCTAGCCACCTACAATGAGCAGTTCTTC. It yields the protein CASSFLATYNEQFF.

V is TRBV29-1 and J is TRBJ2-5; 9 nucleotides agree with TRBD2. CDR1 and CDR2 from the germline V gene are SQVTM and ANQGSEA. With 4 bases clipped from V and 0 bases from J, the junction kept 6 bases outside the gene matches. The CDR3 is made up of 15 amino acids. CDR3 sequence (DNA): TGCAGCGTTGGGGGGCTAGCGGGGTACCAAGAGACCCAGTACTTC. It specifies CSVGGLAGYQETQYF. Full variable domain (remainder filled in from reference TRBV29-1 and TRBJ2-5): SAVISQKPSRDICQRGTSLTIQCQVDSQVTMMFWYRQQPGQSLTLIATANQGSEATYESGFVIDKFPISRPNLTFSTLTVSNMSPEDSSIYLCSVGGLAGYQETQYFGPGTRLLVL.

The chain couples TRBV12-5 to TRBJ2-5; 8 bases line up with TRBD1. The CDR3 sequence is 14 residues long. Germline V gene lookup returns CDR1 LGHNT and CDR2 FRNRAP. The V segment lost 6 bases and the J segment 5 bases; nucleotides outside the gene matches: 8. DNA of the CDR3: TGTGCTAGTGGCCTCCCCCAGGGGGCTGAGACCCAGTACTTC. This sequence encodes CASGLPQGAETQYF.

CDR3 loop: CASSLEQSSYGYTF. The DNA for the CDR3 is TGTGCCAGCAGCTTAGAACAGAGCTCATATGGCTACACCTTC. The chain couples TRBV7-9 to TRBJ1-2, with no clear D. CDR3 length: 14 residues. V was clipped by 1 base and J by 5 bases, with 11 bases between them. The V gene's germline CDR1 is SEHNR and CDR2 FQNEAQ (reference sequence).

The chain carries TRBV23-1 and TRBJ1-6; D is unclear. TRBV23-1 has ORF status, its function being uncertain. The CDR3 covers 19 residues. The V and J ends lost 0 bases and 6 bases respectively, with 21 bases between them. CDR3 nucleotides: TGCGCCAGCAGTCAATCGATCGGCAGGAACCCAGATACTAATTCACCCCTCCACTTT. This translates into CASSQSIGRNPDTNSPLHF.